Below are 32 T cell receptor beta chains sequenced from a single sample in a study of T cell changes during pregnancy in multiple sclerosis. Here immunoSEQ multiplex PCR was the method, and the copy in TCRdb shows in-frame clones only, minus some. The data contain roughly 59,000 clones, about 93% of them singletons. Sample: CD8+ T cells from peripheral blood mononuclear cells, taken in the second trimester of pregnancy. Receptors originate from a female donor with multiple sclerosis, enrolled in a pregnancy study.

The DNA for the CDR3 is TGTGCCAGTAGTGGGGCACCACAACGGGGGGCGAGGTACAATGAGCAGTTCTTC. Translation: CASSGAPQRGARYNEQFF. V usage is TRBV19 and J usage is TRBJ2-1; the D gene is possibly TRBD2 (7 bases). Trimming left V 5 bases short and J 4 bases short, with 24 bases between. This CDR3 region has 18 residues. Germline-derived CDR1 and CDR2 are LNHDA and SQIVND (reference sequence).

J is TRBJ2-4 and V is TRBV2, with D hard to call. The CDR3 is made up of 16 amino acids. In germline, CDR1 is SNHLY, CDR2 FYNNEI. V was clipped by 2 bases and J by 0 bases, with 11 bases between them. In DNA form, the CDR3 reads TGTGCCAGCAGTGAACAGCAGGTCAGAGCCAAAAACATTCAGTACTTC. It is translated as CASSEQQVRAKNIQYF.

The DNA of the CDR3 is TGTGCCATCCGAAGGACAGGGAACTACGAGCAGTACTTC. It specifies CAIRRTGNYEQYF. V is TRBV6-1 and J is TRBJ2-7, with 8 bases that match TRBD1. V trimming: 10 bases; J trimming: 3 bases; junction bases outside the gene matches: 8. The CDR3 totals 13 residues. In germline, CDR1 is MNHNS, CDR2 SASEGT.

The chain uses TRBV5-1 and TRBJ2-1, with a possible D match to TRBD1 (6 bases). Germline CDR1 reads SGHRS; CDR2 reads YFSETQ. Trimming shortened V by 3 bases and J by 4 bases, and 14 bases separated the two germline ends. This CDR3 region has 15 residues. The CDR3 DNA sequence: TGCGCCAGCAGCTCGACCGGGACAAATTACAATGAGCAGTTCTTC. It encodes CASSSTGTNYNEQFF.

This chain connects TRBV27 to TRBJ2-2, with a possible D match to TRBD2 (5 bases). Germline V CDR1 and CDR2: MNHEY, SMNVEV (reference sequence). The CDR3 runs 16 residues. Trimming took off 8 bases at V and 0 bases at J, with 16 bases between the two ends. CDR3 DNA: TGTGCCAGCCTAAGCTCGGGGATTACGAACACCGGGGAGCTGTTTTTT. Encoded protein: CASLSSGITNTGELFF.

The rearrangement joins TRBV7-3 to TRBJ2-1, with 12 bases fitting TRBD2. This CDR3 is 18 amino acids long. Trimming at V came to 1 base and at J to 7 bases, leaving 11 bases not matched to a gene. Germline values: CDR1 SGHTA, CDR2 FQGTGA. DNA for the CDR3: TGTGCCAGCAGCTTAATTAGCCCCCGACTAGCGGGAGAAAATGAGCAGTTCTTC. This translates into CASSLISPRLAGENEQFF.

On this clone itself: Relative to the germline gene, one junction end is altered; a read error may explain this. The chain has TRBV27 and TRBJ2-7, with 7 positions matching TRBD1. Germline-derived CDR1 and CDR2 are MNHEY and SMNVEV (reference sequence). The CDR3 covers 16 residues. CDR3 DNA sequence: TGTGCCAGCAGTCCCCATCCGGGGACAGTCTCCTGCGAGCAGTACTTC. Amino acid sequence: CASSPHPGTVSCEQYF.

This chain links TRBV7-9 with TRBJ2-7, with 7 bases aligning to TRBD2. The germline V gene encodes CDR1 SEHNR and CDR2 FQNEAQ (reference sequence). Trimming removed 3 bases from V and 2 bases from J; junction bases left unmatched: 7. The CDR3 covers 15 residues. The CDR3 nucleotides read TGTGCCAGCAGCTTGGTTCGGGACTATGCCTACGAGCAGTACTTC. Translation: CASSLVRDYAYEQYF.

This rearrangement joins TRBV5-6 to TRBJ2-1; D gene unclear. The CDR3 is 13 residues long. Between the trimmed V and J ends, which lost 0 bases and 7 bases, there was a span of 8 bases. Per the germline V gene, CDR1 is SGHDT and CDR2 is YYEEEE. CDR3 sequence: CASSLASSNEQFF. CDR3 sequence (DNA): TGTGCCAGCAGCTTGGCCTCGAGTAATGAGCAGTTCTTC.

The V call is TRBV2, the J call TRBJ2-7; D unresolved. CDR1 is SNHLY and CDR2 is FYNNEI in the germline V gene. This CDR3 contains 13 residues. Deletions cut 4 bases from V and 2 bases from J, with 9 bases between. The CDR3 reads CASSVVSAYEQYF. The CDR3 nucleotides read TGTGCCAGCAGTGTTGTGTCGGCCTACGAGCAGTACTTC.

The chain couples TRBV2 to TRBJ2-7; possibly TRBD1 for D (6 bases). Germline V gene sequence: CDR1 SNHLY, CDR2 FYNNEI. This CDR3 has 18 amino acids. V lost 6 bases, J lost 0 bases, and 24 bases lay in between. The CDR3 DNA sequence: TGTGCCAGCAGCTCTCTACCTAGACTTGGACAGCCCTCCTACGAGCAGTACTTC. Translation gives CASSSLPRLGQPSYEQYF.

The chain carries TRBV29-1 and TRBJ1-1; TRBD1 matches at 7 bases. CDR1 is SQVTM and CDR2 is ANQGSEA in the germline V gene. Unmatched junction bases numbered 7, after V lost 6 bases and J lost 0 bases. This CDR3 spans 14 amino acids. The CDR3 region has the DNA TGCAGCGTCCCCGCGGGACAGCTGAACACTGAAGCTTTCTTT. As protein: CSVPAGQLNTEAFF.

The rearrangement uses TRBV7-6 and TRBJ1-2, with 11 bases matching TRBD1. Germline-derived CDR1 and CDR2 are SGHVS and FNYEAQ. CDR3 size: 13 residues. V shed 4 bases and J 12 bases; nucleotides not matched to a gene: 7. CDR3 nucleotide sequence: TGTGCCAGCAGCTCTGGGACAGGGGGGGGCCACACCTTC. Protein product: CASSSGTGGGHTF. Variable domain in full (rest from reference TRBV7-6 and TRBJ1-2): GAGVSQSPRYKVTKRGQDVALRCDPISGHVSLYWYRQALGQGPEFLTYFNYEAQQDKSGLPNDRFSAERPEGSISTLTIQRTEQRDSAMYRCASSSGTGGGHTFGSGTRLTVV.

This sequence joins TRBV5-6 and TRBJ2-4; 10 bases align to TRBD2. The CDR3 is 14 amino acids. CDR1 and CDR2 (germline): SGHDT, YYEEEE. The V gene end was trimmed by 2 bases and the J gene end by 11 bases; junction bases not matched to a gene: 7. The CDR3 region is CASSFSGGRLVQYF. In DNA, the CDR3 is TGTGCCAGCAGCTTTAGCGGGGGGAGGTTGGTTCAGTACTTC.

The rearrangement uses TRBV4-1 and TRBJ1-1, with 9 positions matching TRBD1. V lost 4 bases and J lost 0; bases outside the gene matches: 6. Germline V gives CDR1 MGHRA, CDR2 YSYEKL. The CDR3 extends over 16 amino acids. The CDR3 loop reads CASSLHRGLVNTEAFF. CDR3 sequence (DNA): TGCGCCAGCAGCCTTCACAGGGGGCTAGTGAACACTGAAGCTTTCTTT.

This chain links TRBV30 with TRBJ2-7; TRBD1 matches 10 bases. J gave up 2 bases and V 2 bases, and 3 bases lay outside the gene matches. Germline V gives CDR1 GTSNPN, CDR2 SVGIG (reference sequence). The CDR3 spans 14 residues. The CDR3: CAWSYGQGAYEQYF. The CDR3, as DNA: TGTGCCTGGAGTTACGGACAGGGGGCCTACGAGCAGTACTTC.

CDR3 sequence: CASRGITGGKNIQYF. The CDR3 bases are TGTGCCAGCAGGGGTATTACAGGGGGCAAAAACATTCAGTACTTC. V usage is TRBV27 and J usage is TRBJ2-4; TRBD1 matches 8 bases. The CDR3 loop spans 15 amino acids. V shed 6 bases and J 3 bases; nucleotides not matched to a gene: 7. Germline V gene sequence: CDR1 MNHEY, CDR2 SMNVEV (reference sequence).

The rearrangement joins TRBV19 to TRBJ2-3; the match to TRBD2 covers 13 bases. Per the germline V gene, CDR1 is LNHDA and CDR2 is SQIVND (reference sequence). With V trimmed by 3 bases and J by 2 bases, 2 bases remained unmatched. CDR3 length equals 16 residues. The CDR3 region has the DNA TGTGCCAGTAGTATGGGACTAGCGGGACACACAGATACGCAGTATTTT. As protein: CASSMGLAGHTDTQYF.

The V call is TRBV25-1, the J call TRBJ1-3, with 8 bases aligning to TRBD1. Trimming removed 3 bases from V and 3 bases from J; junction bases left unmatched: 7. Germline assignment: CDR1 MGHDK and CDR2 SYGVNS. This CDR3 region has 16 residues. This CDR3 is CASSDVQGVGGNTIYF. The CDR3, as DNA: TGTGCCAGCAGTGACGTACAGGGGGTTGGTGGAAACACCATATATTTT.

J is TRBJ2-2 and V is TRBV30; TRBD2 matches 7 bases. V shed 1 base and J 6 bases; nucleotides not matched to a gene: 8. The CDR3 extends over 15 amino acids. Germline V CDR1 and CDR2: GTSNPN, SVGIG (reference sequence). The chain's CDR3 is CAWSGVAGLAGELFF. In nucleotides, the CDR3 is TGTGCCTGGAGTGGGGTAGCGGGCTTAGCCGGGGAGCTGTTTTTT.

V is TRBV7-9 and J is TRBJ2-7, with 7 bases lining up with TRBD2. The CDR3 spans 14 residues. Trimming at V came to 5 bases and at J to 5 bases, leaving 9 bases not matched to a gene. Germline V CDR1 and CDR2: SEHNR, FQNEAQ (reference sequence). This chain's CDR3 is CASSGAGVAHEQYF. CDR3 sequence (DNA): TGTGCCAGCAGCGGCGCGGGAGTAGCCCACGAGCAGTACTTC.

The genes are TRBV7-8 and TRBJ1-4; 7 positions agree with TRBD1. In germline, CDR1 is SGHVS, CDR2 FQNEAQ. The trim removed 5 bases at V and 0 bases at J, leaving 0 bases unmatched. This CDR3 region has 14 residues. This chain's CDR3 is CASSGTATNEKLFF. The CDR3 DNA reads TGTGCCAGCAGCGGGACAGCAACTAATGAAAAACTGTTTTTT.

There are a few counts of this clone. A junction end diverges from the germline sequence, so it may reflect a read error. The genes are TRBV27 and TRBJ1-1; tentative D call: TRBD1 (6 bases). CDR1 MNHEY and CDR2 SMNVEV come from the germline V gene (reference sequence). This CDR3 has 13 residues. This chain's CDR3 is CASSLNRVGEVFF. The CDR3 DNA follows: TGTGCCAGCAGTTTAAACAGGGTTGGGGAAGTTTTCTTT.

This chain links TRBV7-9 with TRBJ1-1; D perhaps matches TRBD1 (6 bases). Germline CDR1 and CDR2: SEHNR and FQNEAQ (reference sequence). The germline V and J ends were trimmed by 0 bases and 2 bases, with 10 bases remaining between them. The CDR3 loop spans 15 amino acids. The CDR3 spells CASSLAKQGNTEAFF. The CDR3 coding sequence is TGTGCCAGCAGCTTAGCGAAACAGGGAAACACTGAAGCTTTCTTT.

The V gene is TRBV6-1, the J gene TRBJ2-1; TRBD1 matches at 7 bases. The CDR3 loop spans 16 amino acids. Losses at the gene ends were 1 base for V and 0 bases for J; bases not matched to a gene: 3. CDR1 MNHNS and CDR2 SASEGT come from the germline V gene. The CDR3 reads CASSEGAGGSYNEQFF. The DNA of the CDR3 is TGTGCCAGCAGTGAAGGGGCAGGGGGCTCCTACAATGAGCAGTTCTTC.

The gene calls are TRBV2 and TRBJ2-7, with 10 bases fitting TRBD1. This CDR3 contains 16 residues. Germline V CDR1 and CDR2: SNHLY, FYNNEI. Trimming cost V 6 bases and J 4 bases; bases outside gene matches: 12. CDR3: CASRNQRGTGVYEQYF. In DNA, the CDR3 is TGTGCCAGCAGGAATCAAAGGGGGACAGGGGTTTACGAGCAGTACTTC. Drawing the rest from reference TRBV2 and TRBJ2-7, the complete variable domain is EPEVTQTPSHQVTQMGQEVILRCVPISNHLYFYWYRQILGQKVEFLVSFYNNEISEKSEIFDDQFSVERPDGSNFTLKIRSTKLEDSAMYFCASRNQRGTGVYEQYFGPGTRLTVT.

V gene TRBV6-1 combines with J gene TRBJ2-7; 7 bases are a match to TRBD1. The CDR3 length is 15 residues. Trimming took 5 bases from V and 6 from J; bases not matched to a gene: 13. Per germline, CDR1 MNHNS and CDR2 SASEGT. CDR3 sequence (DNA): TGTGCCAGCAGTTTACAGGGGCAGGGGCGGTCCGAGCAGTACTTC. It codes for CASSLQGQGRSEQYF.

In its sample, this clone was seen once. The genes are TRBV7-4 and TRBJ2-1; 10 bases line up with TRBD2. CDR1 is SGHVT, CDR2 SQSDAQ, per germline. The CDR3 loop spans 15 amino acids. Trimming cost V 5 bases and J 3 bases; bases outside gene matches: 4. The CDR3 nucleotides read TGTGCCAGCAGCGCTAGCGGGAGCGTCTACAATGAGCAGTTCTTC. Its protein product is CASSASGSVYNEQFF.

V and J are TRBV29-1 and TRBJ2-7, with 8 bases aligning to TRBD2. CDR1 and CDR2 from the germline V gene are SQVTM and ANQGSEA. The CDR3 loop spans 13 amino acids. The V gene end was trimmed by 4 bases and the J gene end by 4 bases; junction bases not matched to a gene: 6. The chain's CDR3 is CSVVTSGTYEQYF. CDR3 coding DNA: TGCAGCGTTGTAACTAGCGGAACTTACGAGCAGTACTTC.

The V and J genes are TRBV9 and TRBJ2-1; TRBD1 matches 7 bases. The J segment lost 1 base and the V segment lost 0 bases, leaving 7 bases of the junction unmatched. Germline values: CDR1 SGDLS, CDR2 YYNGEE. CDR3 length: 17 residues. The CDR3, as DNA: TGTGCCAGCAGCGTAGATCAGGGGGTAGTATCCTACAATGAGCAGTTCTTC. It codes for CASSVDQGVVSYNEQFF.

The chain recombines TRBV5-6 with TRBJ2-7; maybe TRBD1 (5 bases). Trimming took 4 bases from V and 4 from J, leaving 12 bases between them. CDR3 size: 13 residues. Germline lookup yields CDR1 SGHDT and CDR2 YYEEEE. Here the CDR3 reads CASSLRGTYEQYF. In DNA form, the CDR3 reads TGTGCCAGCAGCCTTAGGGGCACATACGAGCAGTACTTC.

V is TRBV6-5 and J is TRBJ2-1; 7 bases fit TRBD1. J gave up 2 bases and V 5 bases, and 6 bases lay outside the gene matches. The germline V gene has CDR1 MNHEY and CDR2 SVGAGI. The CDR3 has 15 residues. Written as DNA, the CDR3 is TGTGCCAGCAGTAAGGGGACAGTCGCCTACAATGAGCAGTTCTTC. Translated, it gives CASSKGTVAYNEQFF.